This T cell receptor (beta chain) was found in a study of regulatory T cells in long-lasting Graves disease. Study summary: Graves' cases, newly diagnosed, had used antithyroid drugs under 3 months.

To note about this clonotype: This may stem from a read error, because a much larger clone lies one nucleotide away.

Assembly of TCR beta libraries relied on iRepertoire HTBI primers together with Arm-PCR of CDR3 regions. MiXCR was run by TCRdb on the multiplex PCR reads, yielding one entry per CDR3 protein. The table lists 500,000 to 700,000 distinct CDR3 sequences, 16% of them singletons, with roughly 18% in the top ten. The germline V gene has CDR1 SNHLY and CDR2 FYNNEI. V was pared by 4 bases and J by 8 bases, with 17 bases between. CDR3 length: 14 residues. Specified time point: newly diagnosed GD, antithyroid drugs for less than 3 months. The TCR library was prepared using RNA isolated from PBMCs. The same specimen was also included in a second study, on T cells in Graves' hyperthyroidism and ophthalmopathy. From that second work: Diagnosis relied on clinical symptoms, serum thyroxine and TRAb, thyroid ultrasound and orbital computed tomography.

This TCR was recovered from a woman aged 25 to 39 with Graves disease. The sample was peripheral blood mononuclear cells (PBMCs), taken at new diagnosis, from a patient treated with antithyroid drugs. The genes are TRBV2 and TRBJ1-2; unclear D gene. The CDR3 nucleotides are TGTGCCAGCAGTGGGGTTGTGGACGTTGGGGGCTACACCTTC. It yields the protein CASSGVVDVGGYTF.